A single sample is the source of the 17 T cell receptor beta chains below, sequenced in a study of blood T cell repertoires in COVID-19. Repertoires were generated with immunoSEQ multiplex PCR, while TCRdb's copy carries only in-frame clones and drops some. The data show roughly 250,000 clones, with 80% to 90% seen just once and less than 0.9% held by the top ten. Material for sequencing was PBMCs or T cells enriched from blood (not recorded which). These receptors all stem from a man aged 45 to 65 who had been exposed to COVID-19.

The chain employs TRBV29-1 and TRBJ2-4, with a weak D call TRBD2 (7 bases). V lost 2 bases to trimming and J lost 8 bases, with 10 bases between them. The CDR3 is 12 amino acids. CDR1 and CDR2 (germline): SQVTM, ANQGSEA. The CDR3 DNA reads as TGCAGCGTTGAAAAGGGGGGGCACATTCAGTACTTC. This gives the protein CSVEKGGHIQYF.

The chain combines TRBV10-3 with TRBJ1-2; D unclear. Trimming took 4 bases from V and 4 from J, leaving 4 bases between them. This CDR3 contains 11 residues. Germline lookup yields CDR1 ENHRY and CDR2 SYGVKD. CDR3 loop: CAISASYGYTF. Here the CDR3 DNA reads TGTGCCATCAGTGCGAGCTATGGCTACACCTTC.

This sequence joins TRBV10-1 and TRBJ2-7, with 8 bases lining up with TRBD1. CDR1 is WNHNN and CDR2 is SYGVQD in the germline V gene (reference sequence). The V segment lost 9 bases and the J segment 12 bases; nucleotides outside the gene matches: 22. There are 15 residues in the CDR3. This CDR3 reads CARMNKDRVTNRSYV. The DNA of the CDR3 is TGCGCCAGGATGAATAAGGACAGGGTGACCAATAGATCGTACGTC.

The rearrangement joins TRBV5-5 to TRBJ2-2; TRBD1 aligns across 8 bases. This CDR3 spans 16 amino acids. V was pared by 3 bases and J by 0 bases, with 4 bases of the junction left unmatched. Looked up from germline, CDR1 is SGHKS and CDR2 is YYEKEE (reference sequence). The DNA for the CDR3 is TGTGCCAGCAGCTCACCGACAGGGGCGAACACCGGGGAGCTGTTTTTT. Translation gives CASSSPTGANTGELFF. Filled out from reference TRBV5-5 and TRBJ2-2, the complete variable domain reads DAGVTQSPTHLIKTRGQQVTLRCSPISGHKSVSWYQQVLGQGPQFIFQYYEKEERGRGNFPDRFSARQFPNYSSELNVNALLLGDSALYLCASSSPTGANTGELFFGEGSRLTVL.

In this sample, this clone turned up once. This rearrangement joins TRBV19 to TRBJ1-6; D not resolved. The CDR3 totals 15 residues. V shed 3 bases and J shed 2 bases, with 8 bases lying between them. CDR1 is LNHDA and CDR2 is SQIVND in the germline V gene (reference sequence). The CDR3, as DNA: TGTGCCAGTAGTATGAGGCCAGCCTATAATTCACCCCTCCACTTT. It codes for CASSMRPAYNSPLHF.

The chain uses TRBV7-8 and TRBJ1-2, with TRBD1 matching 9 bases. V lost 3 bases and J lost 5; bases outside the gene matches: 7. From germline, CDR1 is SGHVS and CDR2 FQNEAQ. The CDR3 runs to 15 residues. The CDR3 region is CASSFSRDREYGYTF. CDR3 in DNA: TGTGCCAGCAGCTTTAGCCGGGACAGGGAATATGGCTACACCTTC.

This chain's CDR3 is CASSAGQGAGTEAFF. CDR3 coding DNA: TGTGCCAGCAGCGCCGGACAGGGTGCGGGGACTGAAGCTTTCTTT. The gene calls are TRBV2 and TRBJ1-1, with 8 bases identical to TRBD1. The ends lost 6 bases at V and 5 bases at J; junction bases unmatched: 11. The germline V gene has CDR1 SNHLY and CDR2 FYNNEI. This CDR3 is built from 15 residues.

V gene TRBV5-4 combines with J gene TRBJ1-6; 9 nucleotides align to TRBD1. V shed 3 bases, J shed 9 bases, and the junction held 4 bases outside the gene matches. The CDR3 spans 14 residues. CDR1 and CDR2 from the germline V gene are SGHNT and YYREEE (reference sequence). CDR3 DNA: TGTGCCAGCAGCTCGGGACAGGGATCTTCACCCCTCCACTTT. This sequence encodes CASSSGQGSSPLHF.

This clone was seen once. The genes are TRBV5-1 and TRBJ1-3, with D unresolved. The CDR3 runs 16 residues. Deletions cut 0 bases from V and 1 base from J, with 11 bases between. Per germline, CDR1 SGHRS and CDR2 YFSETQ. CDR3 nucleotides: TGCGCCAGCAGCTTGGATCTAATGAAATCTGGAAACACCATATATTTT. Translated, it gives CASSLDLMKSGNTIYF.

About this clone: This CDR3 is also generated by other DNA sequences in the sample. The J gene is TRBJ2-3, the V gene TRBV3-1 (or the pseudogene TRBV3-2); maybe TRBD2 (5 bases). CDR3 length: 13 amino acids. Germline assignment: CDR1 LGHDT and CDR2 YNNKEL (reference sequence). V was shortened by 0 bases and J by 5 bases, with 6 bases between the two germline ends. CDR3 in DNA: TGTGCCAGCAGCCAAGACCGGGGAGATACGCAGTATTTT. Protein sequence: CASSQDRGDTQYF.

The chain uses TRBV6-5 and TRBJ1-1; the match to TRBD1 covers 7 bases. The CDR3 is 13 residues long. After removal of 10 bases from V and 4 bases from J, the junction contained 9 bases not matched to a gene. The germline gives CDR1 MNHEY, CDR2 SVGAGI. The DNA of the CDR3 is TGTGCCATTACCGCAGGGGGTGGCACTGAAGCTTTCTTT. Encoded protein: CAITAGGGTEAFF.

This rearrangement joins TRBV5-1 to TRBJ1-1; a possible D gene is TRBD1 (6 bases). V was pared by 3 bases and J by 3 bases, with 15 bases between. There are 15 residues in the CDR3. Germline assignment: CDR1 SGHRS and CDR2 YFSETQ. CDR3 residues: CASSWGSTGDTEAFF. The CDR3 DNA reads TGCGCCAGCAGCTGGGGATCGACAGGTGACACTGAAGCTTTCTTT.

The table lists this clone with a few counts. This sequence joins TRBV28 and TRBJ1-1; no clear D gene. The length of the CDR3 is 12 residues. Trimming shortened V by 6 bases and J by 6 bases, and 11 bases separated the two germline ends. Germline CDR1 reads MDHEN; CDR2 reads SYDVKM. The CDR3 loop is CASSFVEPEAFF. In DNA, the CDR3 is TGTGCCAGCAGCTTCGTAGAGCCTGAAGCTTTCTTT.

The chain is built from TRBV5-1 and TRBJ2-1; D may be TRBD1 (6 bases). Deletions cut 0 bases from V and 4 bases from J, with 14 bases between. Per germline, CDR1 SGHRS and CDR2 YFSETQ. The CDR3 spans 16 residues. The CDR3 here is CASSLGGGPLYNEQFF. The CDR3 DNA sequence: TGCGCCAGCAGCTTGGGAGGGGGTCCCCTTTACAATGAGCAGTTCTTC.

V usage is TRBV5-6 and J usage is TRBJ1-2; tentatively, D is TRBD1 (6 bases). The CDR3 loop spans 16 amino acids. Germline CDR1 and CDR2: SGHDT and YYEEEE. With 1 base removed from V and 3 bases from J, the gap between germline ends came to 16 bases. CDR3: CASSLQLRTAYYGYTF. The CDR3, as DNA: TGTGCCAGCAGCTTGCAGCTGCGGACAGCATACTATGGCTACACCTTC.

This chain connects TRBV7-2 to TRBJ1-2; tentatively, D is TRBD1 (5 bases). The V end lost 1 base, the J end lost 4 bases, and 10 bases lay between the germline ends. Germline V gene sequence: CDR1 SGHTA, CDR2 FQGNSA. The CDR3 sequence is 14 residues long. For the CDR3, the DNA is TGTGCCAGCAGCTTAGTGGGGGGACCCTATGGCTACACCTTC. This encodes CASSLVGGPYGYTF.

V is TRBV5-6 and J is TRBJ2-7; possible D gene TRBD1, 6 bases. V lost 5 bases and J lost 8, with 20 bases in between. The V gene's germline CDR1 is SGHDT and CDR2 YYEEEE. The CDR3 sequence is 14 residues long. The CDR3 DNA is TGTGCCAGCAGACCCAGACAGGATGCTACCCAGCAGTACTTC. It specifies CASRPRQDATQQYF.